A selection of T cell receptor beta chains follows, all from one sample in a study of shared clonotypes between healthy human individuals. Some clones are missing from TCRdb's copy, which holds only in-frame ones; the method was immunoSEQ multiplex PCR. The table lists around 2.1 million clones, 85% to 95% of them singletons. The specimen sequenced was naive CD8+ T cells from PBMCs. The receptor set was obtained from a man between 18 and 35 years old in good health. Some clones in this sample may be carry-over from other donors' samples. The CDR3 runs from the conserved cysteine through the conserved F or W. The D gene is left open where the match is weak. The size field is filled for only some rows; it gives once, few, many or a size class.

CDR3 protein,CDR3 DNA,D gene,J gene,V gene,clone size
CASSLNRGYSGANVLTF,TGTGCCAGCAGTTTAAACAGGGGGTATTCTGGGGCCAACGTCCTGACTTTC,TRBD1,TRBJ2-6,TRBV27,-
CASRDVPYEQYF,TGTGCCAGCCGGGACGTTCCCTACGAGCAGTACTTC,-,TRBJ2-7,TRBV6-5,-
CASSPTYGRVLEADTQYF,TGTGCCAGCAGTCCGACTTACGGTAGGGTTTTGGAGGCAGATACGCAGTATTTT,-,TRBJ2-3,TRBV28,-
CATRIRETSRPGELFF,TGTGCCACCAGAATCAGGGAGACTAGCCGTCCCGGGGAGCTGTTTTTT,TRBD2,TRBJ2-2,TRBV15,-
CASSLRTSNTYEQYF,TGTGCCAGCAGCTTACGCACGAGCAACACCTACGAGCAGTACTTC,-,TRBJ2-7,TRBV7-6,-
CASSPGLAGVAGELFF,TGTGCCAGCAGCCCCGGACTAGCGGGAGTGGCCGGGGAGCTGTTTTTT,TRBD2,TRBJ2-2,TRBV9,once
CASRGTGSYEQYF,TGTGCCAGCAGAGGGACAGGATCCTACGAGCAGTACTTC,TRBD1,TRBJ2-7,TRBV2,-
CASTFGGVGPGELFF,TGTGCCAGCACCTTTGGGGGAGTGGGTCCCGGGGAGCTGTTTTTT,-,TRBJ2-2,TRBV27,-
CATSRAAGYTGELFF,TGTGCCACCAGCAGAGCAGCGGGGTACACCGGGGAGCTGTTTTTT,TRBD2,TRBJ2-2,TRBV15,-
CASSSTSGRAGRNEQFF,TGTGCCAGCAGCTCGACTAGCGGGAGGGCCGGTAGGAATGAGCAGTTCTTC,TRBD2,TRBJ2-1,TRBV5-5,-
CASSSSGSNEQFF,TGTGCCAGCAGCTCCTCAGGGTCCAATGAGCAGTTCTTC,-,TRBJ2-1,TRBV13,-
CASSFSDGGIRQETQYF,TGTGCCAGCAGTTTCAGTGATGGAGGAATAAGACAAGAGACCCAGTACTTC,-,TRBJ2-5,TRBV28,-
CASSPTGNAEQYF,TGTGCCAGCAGTCCGACAGGGAACGCCGAGCAGTACTTC,TRBD1,TRBJ2-7,TRBV28,-
CASSSSETGKKETQYF,TGTGCCAGCAGCTCGAGCGAGACGGGGAAGAAAGAGACCCAGTACTTC,-,TRBJ2-5,TRBV7-9,-
CSVEEGGRGYTF,TGCAGCGTTGAAGAAGGGGGGAGGGGCTACACCTTC,-,TRBJ1-2,TRBV29-1,-
CASSPNWTYYSGNTIYF,TGTGCCAGCAGTCCGAACTGGACGTATTACTCTGGAAACACCATATATTTT,-,TRBJ1-3,TRBV28,once
CAWSTAVSYEQYF,TGTGCCTGGAGTACGGCGGTCTCCTACGAGCAGTACTTC,-,TRBJ2-7,TRBV30,-
CASSTSPTGDTEAFF,TGTGCCAGCAGTACCTCTCCTACGGGAGACACTGAAGCTTTCTTT,-,TRBJ1-1,TRBV2,-
CASSWAYEQYF,TGTGCCAGCAGCTGGGCATACGAGCAGTACTTC,-,TRBJ2-7,TRBV7-2,few
CASSSFWWREEPGETQYF,TGTGCCAGCAGCTCCTTTTGGTGGCGGGAAGAGCCGGGGGAGACCCAGTACTTC,-,TRBJ2-5,TRBV5-6,-
CASSPFQTNTEAFF,TGTGCCAGCAGCCCATTCCAGACGAACACTGAAGCTTTCTTT,-,TRBJ1-1,TRBV5-6,-
CASSPLSGGEYATNEKLFF,TGTGCCAGCAGCCCCCTGTCGGGGGGCGAATACGCAACTAATGAAAAACTGTTTTTT,-,TRBJ1-4,TRBV14,-
CASSYGWRSSYNEQFF,TGTGCCAGCAGTTACGGGTGGCGAAGCTCCTACAATGAGCAGTTCTTC,-,TRBJ2-1,TRBV6-5,-
CASRDRGNQPQHF,TGTGCCAGCAGGGACAGGGGTAATCAGCCCCAGCATTTT,TRBD1,TRBJ1-5,TRBV28,once
CASSSGLAGGEQFF,TGTGCCAGCAGTTCCGGACTAGCGGGAGGGGAGCAGTTCTTC,TRBD2,TRBJ2-1,TRBV6-5,-
CSVDGYRNGYTF,TGCAGCGTTGACGGGTACCGGAATGGCTACACCTTC,-,TRBJ1-2,TRBV29-1,-
CASSYREGRTTSGREGGELFF,TGCGCCAGCAGCTACCGTGAGGGACGGACCACTAGCGGGAGGGAAGGCGGGGAGCTGTTTTTT,TRBD2,TRBJ2-2,TRBV4-1,-
CASLKEPGSSYEQYF,TGTGCCAGCCTCAAAGAACCAGGGAGCTCCTACGAGCAGTACTTC,-,TRBJ2-7,TRBV2,once
CATRGTLNTGELFF,TGTGCCACCCGGGGTACTCTTAACACCGGGGAGCTGTTTTTT,-,TRBJ2-2,TRBV10-3,-
CASSEYYQPQHF,TGTGCCAGCAGTGAATATTATCAGCCCCAGCATTTT,-,TRBJ1-5,TRBV6-1,-
CASSLNPTLADPSTDTQYF,TGTGCCAGCAGCCTTAACCCCACATTAGCGGACCCTAGCACAGATACGCAGTATTTT,-,TRBJ2-3,TRBV9,-
CASSGTPEETQYF,TGTGCCAGCAGTGGGACACCAGAAGAGACCCAGTACTTC,-,TRBJ2-5,TRBV9,-
CASSPGAVLGETQYF,TGTGCCAGCAGCCCAGGGGCGGTTTTAGGAGAGACCCAGTACTTC,-,TRBJ2-5,TRBV7-9,-
CASSARDRDSLRPNYGYTF,TGTGCCAGCAGCGCCCGGGACCGGGACAGCCTACGCCCTAACTATGGCTACACCTTC,TRBD1,TRBJ1-2,TRBV7-9,-
CASTPRASGRSSYNEQFF,TGTGCCAGCACCCCTCGGGCTAGCGGGAGGAGCTCCTACAATGAGCAGTTCTTC,TRBD2,TRBJ2-1,TRBV13,-
CASSPGLAGGNEQFF,TGTGCCAGCAGCCCGGGACTAGCGGGAGGTAATGAGCAGTTCTTC,TRBD2,TRBJ2-1,TRBV5-4,-
CASSMYTNEQFF,TGTGCCAGCAGCATGTATACCAATGAGCAGTTCTTC,-,TRBJ2-1,TRBV7-3,-
CATSRDRRGLDEQFF,TGTGCCACCAGCAGAGATCGACGGGGGCTCGATGAGCAGTTCTTC,-,TRBJ2-1,TRBV15,-
CASSLEGPPQLDEKLFF,TGCGCCAGCAGCTTGGAGGGTCCGCCGCAGTTGGATGAAAAACTGTTTTTT,-,TRBJ1-4,TRBV5-1,-